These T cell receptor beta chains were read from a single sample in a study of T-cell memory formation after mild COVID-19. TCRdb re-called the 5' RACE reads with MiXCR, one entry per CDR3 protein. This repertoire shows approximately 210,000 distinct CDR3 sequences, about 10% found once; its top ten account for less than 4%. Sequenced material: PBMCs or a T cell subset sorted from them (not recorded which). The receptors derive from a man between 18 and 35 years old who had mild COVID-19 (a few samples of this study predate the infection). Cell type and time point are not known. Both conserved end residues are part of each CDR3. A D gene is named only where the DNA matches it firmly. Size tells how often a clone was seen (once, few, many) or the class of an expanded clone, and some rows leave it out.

CDR3 protein: CASNAGGAYEQYF
CDR3 DNA: TGTGCCAGCAACGCAGGGGGTGCCTACGAGCAGTACTTC
V gene: TRBV6-5
J gene: TRBJ2-7
CDR3 length: 13
D gene: TRBD1
clone size: few

CDR3 protein: CASEGSNTGELFF
CDR3 DNA: TGTGCCAGCGAGGGGTCGAACACCGGGGAGCTGTTTTTT
V gene: TRBV28
J gene: TRBJ2-2
CDR3 length: 13
D gene: NA
clone size: few

CDR3 protein: CSVSRRGGQETQYF
CDR3 DNA: TGCAGCGTTTCGAGAAGGGGAGGACAAGAGACCCAGTACTTC
V gene: TRBV29-1
J gene: TRBJ2-5
CDR3 length: 14
D gene: NA
clone size: NA

CDR3 protein: CSARDQGGTGVPQQYF
CDR3 DNA: TGCAGTGCTAGAGACCAGGGCGGGACAGGGGTGCCGCAGCAGTACTTC
V gene: TRBV20-1
J gene: TRBJ2-7
CDR3 length: 16
D gene: TRBD1
clone size: NA

CDR3 protein: CASRQTESYEQYF
CDR3 DNA: TGTGCCAGCAGGCAAACAGAGAGCTACGAGCAGTACTTC
V gene: TRBV6-5
J gene: TRBJ2-7
CDR3 length: 13
D gene: NA
clone size: few

CDR3 protein: CASRGQTRTSTDTQYF
CDR3 DNA: TGCGCCAGCAGGGGCCAGACCAGGACTAGCACAGATACGCAGTATTTT
V gene: TRBV5-1
J gene: TRBJ2-3
CDR3 length: 16
D gene: NA
clone size: NA

CDR3 protein: CASSPPKQGTGNTIYF
CDR3 DNA: TGTGCCAGCAGCCCGCCTAAACAGGGGACGGGAAACACCATATATTTT
V gene: TRBV7-9
J gene: TRBJ1-3
CDR3 length: 16
D gene: TRBD1
clone size: few

CDR3 protein: CSARGAGKQFF
CDR3 DNA: TGCAGTGCTAGGGGGGCCGGGAAGCAGTTCTTC
V gene: TRBV20-1
J gene: TRBJ2-1
CDR3 length: 11
D gene: NA
clone size: NA

CDR3 protein: CSARGGVAEAFF
CDR3 DNA: TGCAGTGCTAGAGGAGGGGTCGCTGAAGCTTTCTTT
V gene: TRBV20-1
J gene: TRBJ1-1
CDR3 length: 12
D gene: NA
clone size: many

CDR3 protein: CASSTRFTGVQYF
CDR3 DNA: TGTGCCAGCAGCACAAGATTTACAGGGGTGCAGTACTTC
V gene: TRBV5-6
J gene: TRBJ2-7
CDR3 length: 13
D gene: TRBD1
clone size: many

CDR3 protein: CSVGAGASTDTQYF
CDR3 DNA: TGCAGCGTTGGGGCAGGGGCTAGCACAGATACGCAGTATTTT
V gene: TRBV29-1
J gene: TRBJ2-3
CDR3 length: 14
D gene: NA
clone size: few

CDR3 protein: CASSYETRTGYTF
CDR3 DNA: TGTGCCAGCAGTTACGAGACTAGGACTGGCTACACCTTC
V gene: TRBV6-6
J gene: TRBJ1-2
CDR3 length: 13
D gene: NA
clone size: few

CDR3 protein: CASSLLGAREQFF
CDR3 DNA: TGTGCCAGCAGCTTATTGGGGGCTCGGGAGCAGTTCTTC
V gene: TRBV7-8
J gene: TRBJ2-1
CDR3 length: 13
D gene: NA
clone size: NA

CDR3 protein: CASRGGGTYGYTF
CDR3 DNA: TGTGCCAGCCGGGGGGGAGGGACCTATGGCTACACCTTC
V gene: TRBV6-5
J gene: TRBJ1-2
CDR3 length: 13
D gene: NA
clone size: few

CDR3 protein: CASSQRLADQETQYF
CDR3 DNA: TGCGCCAGCAGCCAAAGACTAGCGGACCAAGAGACCCAGTACTTC
V gene: TRBV4-3
J gene: TRBJ2-5
CDR3 length: 15
D gene: TRBD2
clone size: many

CDR3 protein: CASSLAPGTDTQYF
CDR3 DNA: TGCGCCAGCAGCTTGGCACCCGGCACAGATACGCAGTATTTT
V gene: TRBV5-1
J gene: TRBJ2-3
CDR3 length: 14
D gene: NA
clone size: many

CDR3 protein: CSASWSTNTDTQYF
CDR3 DNA: TGCAGTGCTAGCTGGTCTACCAACACAGATACGCAGTATTTT
V gene: TRBV20-1
J gene: TRBJ2-3
CDR3 length: 14
D gene: NA
clone size: NA

CDR3 protein: CASSRVGHAEAFF
CDR3 DNA: TGCGCCAGCAGCAGGGTAGGACACGCTGAAGCTTTCTTT
V gene: TRBV5-1
J gene: TRBJ1-1
CDR3 length: 13
D gene: NA
clone size: NA

CDR3 protein: CASSPRTGGANTEAFF
CDR3 DNA: TGTGCCAGCAGCCCTCGGACAGGGGGAGCGAACACTGAAGCTTTCTTT
V gene: TRBV7-9
J gene: TRBJ1-1
CDR3 length: 16
D gene: TRBD1
clone size: few

CDR3 protein: CASRPGDVTEAFF
CDR3 DNA: TGCGCCAGCAGGCCGGGCGACGTCACTGAAGCTTTCTTT
V gene: TRBV5-1
J gene: TRBJ1-1
CDR3 length: 13
D gene: NA
clone size: NA

CDR3 protein: CASSQDSVATREQFF
CDR3 DNA: TGTGCCAGCAGCCAAGACTCGGTGGCTACCCGAGAGCAGTTCTTC
V gene: TRBV3-1
J gene: TRBJ2-1
CDR3 length: 15
D gene: NA
clone size: NA

CDR3 protein: CASSSPWTTYNEQFF
CDR3 DNA: TGTGCCAGCAGCTCTCCCTGGACTACCTACAATGAGCAGTTCTTC
V gene: TRBV7-9
J gene: TRBJ2-1
CDR3 length: 15
D gene: NA
clone size: many

CDR3 protein: CASSHDLPGTTNTEAFF
CDR3 DNA: TGTGCCAGCTCACACGATTTGCCAGGGACGACTAACACTGAAGCTTTCTTT
V gene: TRBV18
J gene: TRBJ1-1
CDR3 length: 17
D gene: NA
clone size: few

CDR3 protein: CASSPLAGANEETQYF
CDR3 DNA: TGTGCCAGCAGCCCGCTTGCTGGGGCTAACGAAGAGACCCAGTACTTC
V gene: TRBV6-2/TRBV6-3
J gene: TRBJ2-5
CDR3 length: 16
D gene: NA
clone size: few

CDR3 protein: CASSVGGGDRYNEQFF
CDR3 DNA: TGTGCCAGCAGCGTAGGAGGGGGGGACAGATACAATGAGCAGTTCTTC
V gene: TRBV9
J gene: TRBJ2-1
CDR3 length: 16
D gene: NA
clone size: few

CDR3 protein: CASSGRNSYEQYF
CDR3 DNA: TGTGCCAGCAGCGGACGGAACTCCTACGAGCAGTACTTC
V gene: TRBV9
J gene: TRBJ2-7
CDR3 length: 13
D gene: NA
clone size: few

CDR3 protein: CSARGQGQEVTEAFF
CDR3 DNA: TGCAGTGCTAGAGGACAGGGGCAGGAGGTCACTGAAGCTTTCTTT
V gene: TRBV20-1
J gene: TRBJ1-1
CDR3 length: 15
D gene: TRBD1
clone size: NA

CDR3 protein: CASSVVRGGKIDTQYF
CDR3 DNA: TGTGCCAGCAGTGTAGTTAGGGGAGGGAAGATCGATACGCAGTATTTT
V gene: TRBV2
J gene: TRBJ2-3
CDR3 length: 16
D gene: TRBD2
clone size: NA

CDR3 protein: CASSPGYTDEKLFF
CDR3 DNA: TGTGCCAGCTCACCAGGGTATACGGATGAAAAACTGTTTTTT
V gene: TRBV18
J gene: TRBJ1-4
CDR3 length: 14
D gene: NA
clone size: once

CDR3 protein: CASSVNEQFF
CDR3 DNA: TGTGCCAGTAGCGTCAATGAGCAGTTCTTC
V gene: TRBV2
J gene: TRBJ2-1
CDR3 length: 10
D gene: NA
clone size: few

CDR3 protein: CASSFRGEETQYF
CDR3 DNA: TGCGCCAGCAGCTTCCGCGGGGAAGAGACCCAGTACTTC
V gene: TRBV5-1
J gene: TRBJ2-5
CDR3 length: 13
D gene: NA
clone size: many

CDR3 protein: CAISADRTNEKLFF
CDR3 DNA: TGTGCCATCAGTGCGGACAGGACTAATGAAAAACTGTTTTTT
V gene: TRBV10-3
J gene: TRBJ1-4
CDR3 length: 14
D gene: TRBD1
clone size: NA

CDR3 protein: CATSDLVDTQYF
CDR3 DNA: TGTGCCACCAGTGATTTAGTAGATACGCAGTATTTT
V gene: TRBV24-1
J gene: TRBJ2-3
CDR3 length: 12
D gene: NA
clone size: NA

CDR3 protein: CASSLTGVYGYTF
CDR3 DNA: TGTGCCAGCAGCTTAACAGGGGTATATGGCTACACCTTC
V gene: TRBV11-2
J gene: TRBJ1-2
CDR3 length: 13
D gene: TRBD1
clone size: few

CDR3 protein: CASSTRQDHYGYTF
CDR3 DNA: TGTGCCAGCAGTACGCGACAGGACCACTATGGCTACACCTTC
V gene: TRBV6-5
J gene: TRBJ1-2
CDR3 length: 14
D gene: NA
clone size: few

CDR3 protein: CASSLGRAGNEQFF
CDR3 DNA: TGCGCCAGCAGTCTCGGACGAGCGGGCAATGAGCAGTTCTTC
V gene: TRBV5-1
J gene: TRBJ2-1
CDR3 length: 14
D gene: NA
clone size: NA

CDR3 protein: CASRALMSQYF
CDR3 DNA: TGTGCCAGCAGAGCCCTCATGTCCCAGTACTTC
V gene: TRBV6-1
J gene: TRBJ2-5
CDR3 length: 11
D gene: NA
clone size: NA

CDR3 protein: CASSLGKHSSYNSPLHF
CDR3 DNA: TGTGCCAGCAGCTTAGGGAAACACAGCTCCTATAATTCACCCCTCCACTTT
V gene: TRBV7-2
J gene: TRBJ1-6
CDR3 length: 17
D gene: NA
clone size: few

CDR3 protein: CASSQTGGQGTQYF
CDR3 DNA: TGTGCTAGCAGCCAGACAGGGGGCCAGGGGACCCAGTACTTC
V gene: TRBV7-7
J gene: TRBJ2-5
CDR3 length: 14
D gene: TRBD1
clone size: many

CDR3 protein: CASSRDGSRPQHF
CDR3 DNA: TGTGCCAGCAGCCGGGACGGGTCTAGGCCCCAGCATTTT
V gene: TRBV7-2
J gene: TRBJ1-5
CDR3 length: 13
D gene: NA
clone size: many